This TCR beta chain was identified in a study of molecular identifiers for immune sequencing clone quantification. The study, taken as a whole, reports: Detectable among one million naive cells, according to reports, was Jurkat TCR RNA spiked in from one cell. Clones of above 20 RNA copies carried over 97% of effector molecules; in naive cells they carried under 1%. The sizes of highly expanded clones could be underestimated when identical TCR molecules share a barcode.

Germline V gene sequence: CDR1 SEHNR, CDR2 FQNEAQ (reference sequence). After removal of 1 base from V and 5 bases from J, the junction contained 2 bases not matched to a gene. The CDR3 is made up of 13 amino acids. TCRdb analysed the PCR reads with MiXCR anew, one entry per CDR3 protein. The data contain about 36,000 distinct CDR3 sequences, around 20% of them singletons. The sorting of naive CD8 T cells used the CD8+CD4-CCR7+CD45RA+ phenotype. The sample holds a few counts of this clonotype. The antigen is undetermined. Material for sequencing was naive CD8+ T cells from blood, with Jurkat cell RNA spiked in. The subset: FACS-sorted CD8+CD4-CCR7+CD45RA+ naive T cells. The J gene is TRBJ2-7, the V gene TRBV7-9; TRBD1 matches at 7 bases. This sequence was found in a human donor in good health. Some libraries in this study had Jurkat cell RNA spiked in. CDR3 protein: CASSLDRGHEQYF. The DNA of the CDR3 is TGTGCCAGCAGCTTAGACAGGGGCCACGAGCAGTACTTC.